What follows are 25 T cell receptor beta chains derived from one specimen sequenced in a study of T cell clonality in common variable immunodeficiency. Profiling relied on immunoSEQ multiplex PCR, and the TCRdb table lists in-frame clones only, not all of them. Recorded here are around 45,000 clones, none singletons. Specimen: peripheral blood mononuclear cells. The receptor source for this set is a person aged 18-70 years in good health.

At least ten counts were recorded for this clone. The read terminates 3 residues ahead of where the CDR3 ends, so the germline J gene completes it. The genes are TRBV5-1 and TRBJ2-7, with 8 bases matching TRBD1. The V and J ends lost 4 bases and 2 bases, in that order; junction bases with no gene match: 8. The germline V gene has CDR1 SGHRS and CDR2 YFSETQ. There are 15 residues in the CDR3. CDR3 loop: CASSPRQGSAYEQYF. The part of the CDR3 DNA that was read is TGCGCCAGCAGCCCAAGACAGGGGTCCGCCTACGAG. Full variable domain (outside the CDR3, taken from reference TRBV5-1 and TRBJ2-7): KAGVTQTPRYLIKTRGQQVTLSCSPISGHRSVSWYQQTPGQGLQFLFEYFSETQRNKGNFPGRFSGRQFSNSRSEMNVSTLELGDSALYLCASSPRQGSAYEQYFGPGTRLTVT.

This clone has ten or more counts. The read falls 3 residues short of the CDR3 end, and the missing part is taken from the germline J gene. J is TRBJ2-7 and V is TRBV18; maybe TRBD2 (5 bases). The germline V and J ends were trimmed by 6 bases and 4 bases, with 13 bases remaining between them. Per germline, CDR1 KGHSH and CDR2 LQKENI. The CDR3 spans 13 residues. The CDR3 DNA, read in part, is TGTGCCAGCTCCCCCAACCGGGGATACGAG. This codes for CASSPNRGYE. The complete CDR3 protein is CASSPNRGYEQYF. Full variable domain (outside the CDR3, taken from reference TRBV18 and TRBJ2-7): NAGVMQNPRHLVRRRGQEARLRCSPMKGHSHVYWYRQLPEEGLKFMVYLQKENIIDESGMPKERFSAEFPKEGPSILRIQQVVRGDSAAYFCASSPNRGYEQYFGPGTRLTVT.

At least ten counts were recorded for this clone. CDR3 sequence: CSAIASGRRWETDTQYF. CDR3 DNA (partial): TGCAGTGCAATTGCTAGCGGGAGGCGTTGGGAGACAGATACG. V gene TRBV20-1 combines with J gene TRBJ2-3; 11 bases fit TRBD2. The CDR3 end falls 3 residues outside the read, so it is completed with the germline J gene. Germline V lookup: CDR1 DFQATT, CDR2 SNEGSKA (reference sequence). V shed 6 bases and J 3 bases; nucleotides not matched to a gene: 14. The CDR3 runs to 17 residues.

This clone was counted at least ten times. The part of the CDR3 DNA that was read is TGCAGTGCGGCCGGGACAGTTAATCAGCCC. Translated, it gives CSAAGTVNQP. The full CDR3 sequence reads CSAAGTVNQPQHF. The rearrangement links TRBV20-1 to TRBJ1-5, with TRBD1 matching 7 bases. The read falls 3 residues short of the CDR3 end, and the missing part is taken from the germline J gene. Germline V lookup: CDR1 DFQATT, CDR2 SNEGSKA (reference sequence). The V gene end was trimmed by 6 bases and the J gene end by 4 bases; junction bases not matched to a gene: 6. This CDR3 comprises 13 residues.

This clone was observed many times. The CDR3 goes on 3 residues after the read ends, and that part is filled in from the germline J gene. V and J are TRBV7-8 and TRBJ2-1, with TRBD2 matching over 10 bases. The CDR3 length is 15 residues. Germline assignment: CDR1 SGHVS and CDR2 FQNEAQ. V shed 1 base, J shed 6 bases, and the junction held 3 bases outside the gene matches. CDR3 DNA (partial): TGTGCCAGCAGCTTAGTAACTAGCGGGGTCAATGAG. It yields the protein CASSLVTSGVNE. In full, the CDR3 is CASSLVTSGVNEQFF.

This clone was counted many times. The read ends 3 residues before the CDR3 terminus; that terminus is restored from the germline J gene. V gene TRBV7-2 combines with J gene TRBJ2-7, with D possibly TRBD1 on 7 matching bases. The ends were cut back, 3 bases at V and 1 base at J, with 13 bases in the middle. CDR3 length equals 15 residues. Germline lookup yields CDR1 SGHTA and CDR2 FQGNSA. The CDR3 bases that were read are TGTGCCAGCAGCTTCTTTCAGGGGGGTTCCTACGAG. Encoded protein: CASSFFQGGSYE. In full, the CDR3 reads CASSFFQGGSYEQYF.

This clone was counted many times. Coverage ceases 3 residues before the CDR3 finishes, and the germline J gene fills in the end. J is TRBJ2-3 and V is TRBV30, with 8 bases that match TRBD2. The CDR3 extends over 16 amino acids. Germline V gives CDR1 GTSNPN, CDR2 SVGIG (reference sequence). V dropped 3 bases and J dropped 1; count of bases not matched to a gene: 9. CDR3 bases read: TGTGCCTGGAGGTCCCTGGCGGGAGGTGGCACAGATACG. Translated, it gives CAWRSLAGGGTDT. The full CDR3 reads CAWRSLAGGGTDTQYF.

This clone was seen at least ten times. The read ends 3 residues before the CDR3 terminus; that terminus is restored from the germline J gene. J is TRBJ2-7 and V is TRBV9; 9 bases match TRBD1. CDR1 and CDR2 (germline): SGDLS, YYNGEE. The CDR3 runs 16 residues. Trimming removed 3 bases from V and 2 bases from J; junction bases left unmatched: 9. This CDR3 is CASSATGGVPTYEQYF. CDR3 DNA, as far as it was read: TGTGCCAGCAGCGCAACAGGGGGCGTTCCCACCTACGAG.

This clone was found many times. The CDR3 end lies 3 residues beyond the end of the read and is filled in from the germline J gene. V gene TRBV5-1 combines with J gene TRBJ2-2, with D tentatively TRBD2 (7 bases). Germline CDR1 and CDR2: SGHRS and YFSETQ. Trimming shortened V by 0 bases and J by 0 bases, and 12 bases separated the two germline ends. This CDR3 is 17 amino acids long. The CDR3 region is CASSLAGGSANTGELFF. The CDR3 bases that were read are TGCGCCAGCAGCTTGGCGGGGGGCTCCGCGAACACCGGGGAG.

This clone was seen many times. The sequence runs out 3 residues before the end of the CDR3; the remainder is reconstructed from the germline J gene. The genes are TRBV7-3 and TRBJ1-1; D gene ambiguous. V lost 5 bases to trimming and J lost 1 base, with 11 bases between them. CDR1 and CDR2 (germline): SGHTA, FQGTGA. This CDR3 has 14 residues. This chain's CDR3 is CASSAAGSNTEAFF. Incomplete CDR3 DNA: TGTGCCAGCAGCGCCGCGGGATCGAACACTGAA.

At least ten counts were recorded for this clone. With the read ending 3 residues before the CDR3 end, the germline J gene is used to fill in that end. J is TRBJ2-6 and V is TRBV30, with 8 positions matching TRBD2. Trimming removed 6 bases from V and 0 bases from J; junction bases left unmatched: 7. Germline V lookup: CDR1 GTSNPN, CDR2 SVGIG (reference sequence). This CDR3 is 16 amino acids long. The DNA read from the CDR3 is TGTGCCTGCGGAGCGGGAGCACTCTCTGGGGCCAACGTC. This sequence encodes CACGAGALSGANV. The CDR3 in its entirety is CACGAGALSGANVLTF.

There are many counts of this clone. From the germline J gene comes the end of the CDR3, since the read stops 3 residues before it. J is TRBJ2-3 and V is TRBV5-8, with 13 bases that match TRBD2. Germline trimming cut 4 bases from V and 3 bases from J; bases unmatched to any gene: 2. The CDR3 sequence is 15 residues long. Germline CDR1 SGHTS, CDR2 YDEGEE. The CDR3 DNA, read in part, is TGTGCCAGCAGCCAGGGACTAGCGGGAACAGATACG. Its protein is CASSQGLAGTDT. The entire CDR3 protein is CASSQGLAGTDTQYF.

A remark on this clone: The read gets to within 3 residues of the CDR3 end, and the germline J gene fills in the rest. The genes are TRBV11-3 and TRBJ2-7; D is unresolved. Trimming took off 1 base at V and 3 bases at J, with 7 bases between the two ends. Germline V lookup: CDR1 SGHNT, CDR2 YENEEA. CDR3 length equals 13 residues. The CDR3 is CASSLGAGYEQYF. CDR3 DNA, as far as it was read: TGTGCCAGCAGCTTAGGGGCAGGCTACGAG.

This clone was detected many times. The CDR3 extends 3 residues past the end of the read, so its final part is completed from the germline J gene. The chain recombines TRBV7-3 with TRBJ2-5; TRBD2 is a possible D gene (6 bases). Germline V gene data show CDR1 as SGHTA and CDR2 as FQGTGA. CDR3 length equals 15 residues. Trimming removed 1 base at V and 2 bases at J, with 11 bases between. This CDR3 is CASSLRAAGQETQYF. Partial CDR3 DNA: TGTGCCAGCAGCTTAAGAGCGGCGGGACAAGAGACC.

In its sample, this clone was seen a few times. The read gets to within 3 residues of the CDR3 end, and the germline J gene fills in the rest. The V call is TRBV19, the J call TRBJ1-1; perhaps TRBD1 as D (6 bases). Germline CDR1 LNHDA, CDR2 SQIVND (reference sequence). This CDR3 is built from 13 residues. The CDR3 sequence is CASSIDRDKGAFF. Incomplete CDR3 DNA: TGTGCCAGTAGTATAGATCGGGACAAGGGA.

There are many counts of this clone. The read ends 3 residues shy of where the CDR3 ends; the end is completed using the germline J gene. The chain has TRBV18 and TRBJ2-3, with 8 bases aligning to TRBD2. Germline V gives CDR1 KGHSH, CDR2 LQKENI. This CDR3 spans 19 amino acids. Trimming removed 3 bases from V and 2 bases from J; junction bases left unmatched: 16. The part of the CDR3 DNA that was read is TGTGCCAGCTCACCTCGGGCTAGCGGGTATGGCAGTTTCACAGATACG. This encodes CASSPRASGYGSFTDT. The full CDR3 sequence reads CASSPRASGYGSFTDTQYF.

This clone was seen ten or more times. The observed sequence ends 3 residues before the CDR3 terminus, with the missing tail filled in from the germline J gene. This chain joins TRBV6-2 or TRBV6-3 and TRBJ1-1, with a weak D call TRBD1 (5 bases). Trimming took 5 bases from V and 3 from J, leaving 22 bases between them. The CDR3 has 17 residues. In germline, CDR1 is MNHEY, CDR2 SVGEGT. The CDR3 protein is CASSRGGAILEDTEAFF. The part of the CDR3 DNA that was read is TGTGCCAGCAGTCGAGGAGGGGCCATCTTAGAGGACACTGAA.

Regarding this clone: This likely came from a read error, as a far larger clone is one base away. The read gets to within 3 residues of the CDR3 end, and the germline J gene fills in the rest. The V gene is TRBV18, the J gene TRBJ1-1, with D perhaps TRBD1 (5 bases). The CDR3 is made up of 15 amino acids. In germline, CDR1 is KGHSH, CDR2 LQKENI. The sequenced part of the CDR3 DNA is TGTGCCAGCGCACCACTGCGGGGGTCGAGCACTGAA. Translating gives CASAPLRGSSTE. The complete CDR3 reads CASAPLRGSSTEAFF.

This clone was recorded at least ten times. The CDR3 end lies 3 residues beyond the end of the read and is filled in from the germline J gene. V is TRBV5-1 and J is TRBJ1-2; possibly TRBD1 for D (5 bases). V lost 3 bases and J lost 4, with 10 bases in between. Germline loops: CDR1 SGHRS, CDR2 YFSETQ. CDR3 length: 13 residues. The CDR3 DNA, read in part, is TGCGCCAGCAGCTCTGGACATCCCTATGGC. This translates into CASSSGHPYG. Given in full, the CDR3 is CASSSGHPYGYTF.

This clone was seen repeatedly, ten times or more. The missing CDR3 end, 3 residues past where the read stops, is filled in from the germline J gene. This rearrangement joins TRBV10-3 to TRBJ1-4; 8 bases match TRBD1. The length of the CDR3 is 15 residues. The V and J ends lost 4 bases and 0 bases, in that order; junction bases with no gene match: 1. Per germline, CDR1 ENHRY and CDR2 SYGVKD. CDR3 sequence: CAISATGATNEKLFF. The DNA read from the CDR3 is TGTGCCATCAGTGCGACAGGGGCAACTAATGAAAAA.

This clone was detected many times. Sequencing ends 3 residues short of the CDR3 end; the germline J gene provides the rest. The chain combines TRBV6-1 with TRBJ1-1, with D maybe TRBD1 (6 bases). Germline CDR1 is MNHNS and CDR2 is SASEGT. Trimming removed 2 bases from V and 6 bases from J, with 13 bases in between. The CDR3 runs to 14 residues. Here the CDR3 reads CASSEQGKGAEAFF. Partial CDR3 DNA: TGTGCCAGCAGTGAACAGGGTAAGGGGGCTGAA.

In this sample, this clone turned up many times. The CDR3 end falls 3 residues outside the read, so it is completed with the germline J gene. V is TRBV7-9 and J is TRBJ1-1; D may be TRBD1 (5 bases). Germline V gene lookup returns CDR1 SEHNR and CDR2 FQNEAQ (reference sequence). CDR3 size: 14 residues. V lost 6 bases to trimming and J lost 7 bases, with 18 bases between them. Here the CDR3 reads CASSPQGISLEAFF. CDR3 bases read: TGTGCCAGCAGTCCCCAGGGTATTAGTCTTGAA.

This clone was counted many times. The read terminates 3 residues before the CDR3 end, so the remaining end is supplied by the germline J gene. The rearrangement joins TRBV29-1 to TRBJ1-2; a possible D gene is TRBD1 (5 bases). This CDR3 comprises 11 residues. Germline V gene data show CDR1 as SQVTM and CDR2 as ANQGSEA. This CDR3 reads CSVGRGDGYTF. The CDR3 DNA, read in part, is TGCAGCGTCGGAAGGGGAGACGGC.

This clone was picked up many times. Read data end 3 residues before the CDR3 end; the end is taken from the germline J gene. The chain combines TRBV2 with TRBJ2-3, with D perhaps TRBD1 (6 bases). Germline V gene lookup returns CDR1 SNHLY and CDR2 FYNNEI. This CDR3 contains 17 residues. Trimming pared 5 bases from V and 1 base from J, leaving 19 bases between. The CDR3 bases that were read are TGTGCCAGCAGTTCGGATCGGGCAGGGGTAGGCACAGATACG. Protein sequence: CASSSDRAGVGTDT. The CDR3 as a whole reads CASSSDRAGVGTDTQYF.

There are a few counts of this clone. The CDR3 sequence is CASSIGTGLNEQYF. CDR3 DNA (partial): TGCGCCAGCAGCATCGGGACAGGACTGAACGAG. The chain is built from TRBV5-1 and TRBJ2-7, with 8 bases matching TRBD1. The read finishes 3 residues shy of the CDR3 end, and the germline J gene is used to complete it. Germline V gene sequence: CDR1 SGHRS, CDR2 YFSETQ. The CDR3 loop spans 14 amino acids. The V segment lost 4 bases and the J segment 5 bases; nucleotides outside the gene matches: 8.